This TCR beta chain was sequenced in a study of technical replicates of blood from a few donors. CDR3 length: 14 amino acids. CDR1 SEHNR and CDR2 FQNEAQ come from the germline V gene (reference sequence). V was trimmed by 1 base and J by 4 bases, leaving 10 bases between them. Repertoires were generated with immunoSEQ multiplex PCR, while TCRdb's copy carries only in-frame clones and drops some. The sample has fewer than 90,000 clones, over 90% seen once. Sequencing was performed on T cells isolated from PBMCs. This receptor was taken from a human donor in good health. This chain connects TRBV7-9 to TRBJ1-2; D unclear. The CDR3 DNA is TGTGCCAGCAGCTTAGGACGGGGATCCTATGGCTACACCTTC. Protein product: CASSLGRGSYGYTF.